This paragraph covers one T cell receptor (beta chain) sequence. No antigen is known for it. Clones were sequenced by immunoSEQ multiplex PCR, and TCRdb holds only the in-frame ones, with some missing. Of about 1.5 million clones listed, approximately 97% are singletons. This record belongs to a study of shared clonotypes between healthy human individuals. Study overall: Per donor, CD8 memory used one plate, CD8 naive used two, CD4 memory used three and CD4 naive used three. Study results and caveats: Naive CD4 clonotypes were shared across several donors at approximately 5.3%. Relative to clonotypes present in all four donors, those not shared had lower generation probabilities.

The CDR3 length is 15 residues. Trimming removed 0 bases at V and 2 bases at J, with 10 bases between. Germline assignment: CDR1 SGHAT and CDR2 FQNNGV. The chain recombines TRBV11-2 with TRBJ2-5; possibly TRBD1 or TRBD2 for D (5 bases each). Sequencing was performed on naive CD4+ T cells sorted from blood. The subset is: CD45RA+ positively selected. This TCR came from a young man in good health. In DNA, the CDR3 is TGTGCCAGCAGCTTAGATGGGACCTCTCAAGAGACCCAGTACTTC. This codes for CASSLDGTSQETQYF.